Reported below is one T cell receptor beta chain. No antigen is known for it. This specimen comes from a study of T cell repertoires in cytomegalovirus infection. Overall study context: Indications of both CMV infection and matching HLA type were provided by public TCR beta signatures. Study-wide points: Clonotypes of TCR beta that were HLA-C-restricted and CMV-specific dominated the ex vivo response.

One entry per CDR3 protein, called by TCRdb with MiXCR from the reads. Of under 850,000 distinct CDR3 sequences listed, 35% to 40% are singletons. Germline assignment: CDR1 MGHDK and CDR2 SYGVNS. The CDR3 is made up of 15 amino acids. The V segment lost 4 bases and the J segment 2 bases; nucleotides outside the gene matches: 6. The TCR sequence derives from a human donor in good health (CMV status not recorded). Some clones in this sample may be carry-over from other donors' samples. Material for sequencing was PBMCs. This chain joins TRBV25-1 and TRBJ1-2; 8 bases are shared with TRBD1. The CDR3 coding sequence is TGTGCCAGCAGTGCGTATGACAGGGGCAACTATGGCTACACCTTC. The encoded protein is CASSAYDRGNYGYTF.